This TCR beta chain was documented in a study of blood T cell repertoires in COVID-19. In the original workflow: Reference gene primer amplification yielded estimated nucleated cell counts. TCRdb's copy holds only in-frame clones and misses some; the assay was immunoSEQ multiplex PCR. V and J calls and clone size are as listed in that table; D and trimming were resolved from the DNA. This sample has 70,000 to 95,000 clones, with approximately 80% found just once. V was clipped by 2 bases and J by 2 bases, with 12 bases between them. Germline V CDR1 and CDR2: LNHDA, SQIVND (reference sequence). There are 16 residues in the CDR3. This clone was seen once.

The rearrangement uses TRBV19 and TRBJ2-2; D is possibly TRBD1 (6 bases). This clonotype originated in a human donor in a cohort sampled during active COVID-19. The sample was peripheral blood. In DNA form, the CDR3 reads TGTGCCAGTAGTATAACAGGGCTTTCTAACACCGGGGAGCTGTTTTTT. It specifies CASSITGLSNTGELFF.